These T cell receptor beta chains were read from a single sample in a study of shared clonotypes between healthy human individuals. Generated by immunoSEQ multiplex PCR, the TCRdb table keeps only in-frame clones and is missing some. The sample carries fewer than 500,000 clones, around 79% recorded once. What was sequenced was PBMCs. These receptors originate from a woman in her thirties or forties in good health. Some clones in this sample may be carry-over from other donors' samples. CDR3s include the opening cysteine and the closing phenylalanine or tryptophan. The order of the fields is J gene, V gene, D gene, CDR3 length, CDR3 protein. D genes are given only for firm matches.

>TRBJ1-2|TRBV6-1|NA|12
CASSEGVYGYTF
>TRBJ2-2|TRBV25-1|TRBD2|16
CASSDQRDRNTGELFF
>TRBJ1-5|TRBV19|NA|16
CASSIMVKGSNQPQHF
>TRBJ1-2|TRBV5-1|TRBD1|14
CASSPVEGGDGYTF
>TRBJ2-1|TRBV6-1|NA|13
CASSDLAANEQFF
>TRBJ2-7|TRBV14|NA|15
CASSPRTALSYEQYF
>TRBJ2-1|TRBV4-1|TRBD1|15
CASSSRGLAYNEQFF
>TRBJ2-5|TRBV6-4|TRBD2|15
CASSRLAGEMETQYF
>TRBJ1-1|TRBV15|NA|13
CATSRGRRLEAFF
>TRBJ1-1|TRBV5-1|NA|14
CASSLAGGKTEAFF
>TRBJ2-7|TRBV5-4|NA|13
CASSGAQTYEQYF
>TRBJ2-1|TRBV9|TRBD2|19
CASSVELSSGPRMYNEQFF
>TRBJ1-2|TRBV28|NA|14
CASSLLSGFGGYTF
>TRBJ2-1|TRBV18|TRBD1|16
CASSPNGQGVSGEQFF